This T cell receptor beta chain came from a study of identical twins. This clonotype was detected a few times. Its antigen is unidentified. The donors were all healthy and Caucasian. General study points: The models gave estimates that fell short of the out-of-frame TCR alpha sharing seen in monozygotic twins.

TCRdb reprocessed the 5' RACE reads with MiXCR, giving one entry per CDR3 protein. The repertoire holds hundreds of thousands of distinct CDR3 sequences, with just over 7% as singletons. These data were also reused for a study on yellow fever vaccine responses in identical twins.

The receptor was isolated from a woman between 18 and 29 years old in good health. Sample: PBMCs.

The CDR3 DNA reads as TGTGCCACGTCCGCGTACTCTGGAAACACCATATATTTT. It translates to CATSAYSGNTIYF. The chain couples TRBV28 to TRBJ1-3; no firm D call. V was pared by 10 bases and J by 0 bases, with 10 bases between. The CDR3 sequence is 13 residues long. The germline gives CDR1 MDHEN, CDR2 SYDVKM.